The 28 T cell receptor beta chains below were found in one sample sequenced in a study of CD8 T cells in Susac syndrome. RNA amounts of about 0.5 to 1 ug underwent reverse transcription with random hexamers. TCRdb re-called the immunoSEQ multiplex PCR reads through MiXCR, storing one row per CDR3 protein. This sample has 90,000 to 110,000 distinct CDR3 sequences; around 97% occur once, and the top ten carry 0.09% to 0.1%. The sample consisted of CD4+ T cells from PBMCs. The source is a human donor in good health.

This clonotype has a single count. This chain connects TRBV4-1 to TRBJ2-5, with D unresolved. V lost 2 bases to trimming and J lost 5 bases, with 12 bases between them. From germline, CDR1 is MGHRA and CDR2 YSYEKL. The CDR3 spans 14 residues. CDR3 region: CASSQIGVLETQYF. CDR3 bases: TGCGCCAGCAGCCAAATCGGAGTCCTCGAGACCCAGTACTTC.

The chain is built from TRBV6-6 and TRBJ2-7; no definite D call. CDR1 MNHNY and CDR2 SVGAGI come from the germline V gene (reference sequence). The CDR3 is 13 amino acids. Trimming removed 10 bases at V and 0 bases at J, with 13 bases between. Here the CDR3 DNA reads TGTGCCATCGCGGAGTCCCCCTCCTACGAGCAGTACTTC. It translates to CAIAESPSYEQYF.

The V and J genes are TRBV7-2 and TRBJ1-1, with D perhaps TRBD1 (5 bases). V was pared by 6 bases and J by 0 bases, with 11 bases between. In germline, CDR1 is SGHTA, CDR2 FQGNSA. The CDR3 consists of 14 residues. In nucleotides, the CDR3 is TGTGCCAGCAGATTTGGGACCGTGAACACTGAAGCTTTCTTT. Its translation is CASRFGTVNTEAFF.

The V gene is TRBV29-1, the J gene TRBJ2-7; D unresolved. The CDR3 runs to 14 residues. V dropped 1 base and J dropped 2 bases, with 12 bases sitting between them. Germline-derived CDR1 and CDR2 are SQVTM and ANQGSEA. In nucleotides, the CDR3 is TGCAGCGTTGAAGGGCAGACGGATCCCTACGAGCAGTACTTC. Amino acids: CSVEGQTDPYEQYF.

V usage is TRBV5-1 and J usage is TRBJ1-4, with a tentative D call TRBD1 (5 bases). Germline CDR1 reads SGHRS; CDR2 reads YFSETQ. The V end lost 0 bases, the J end lost 5 bases, and 17 bases lay between the germline ends. This CDR3 has 17 residues. The CDR3, as DNA: TGCGCCAGCAGCTTGGACCCCATATACGGGGCGAATGAAAAACTGTTTTTT. It codes for CASSLDPIYGANEKLFF.

The chain carries TRBV7-2 and TRBJ2-5, with 13 bases fitting TRBD2. Germline V gives CDR1 SGHTA, CDR2 FQGNSA. Losses at the gene ends were 5 bases for V and 5 bases for J; bases not matched to a gene: 8. This CDR3 has 16 amino acids. The CDR3 DNA reads TGTGCCAGCAGCCAGCGGACTAGCGGGAGTGGGGAGACCCAGTACTTC. Translation gives CASSQRTSGSGETQYF.

V is TRBV29-1 and J is TRBJ2-3; a weak D match, TRBD2 (6 bases). There are 13 residues in the CDR3. Trimming pared 5 bases from V and 4 bases from J, leaving 13 bases between. Germline V gives CDR1 SQVTM, CDR2 ANQGSEA. CDR3 DNA: TGCAGCGTTCCATTAGGCGGGGCAGATACGCAGTATTTT. Translating gives CSVPLGGADTQYF.

The V gene is TRBV29-1, the J gene TRBJ2-3; D may be TRBD2 (7 bases). The ends were cut back, 4 bases at V and 3 bases at J, with 11 bases in the middle. This CDR3 has 13 amino acids. Germline V CDR1 and CDR2: SQVTM, ANQGSEA. This CDR3 is CSVAGGRTDTQYF. The CDR3 DNA sequence: TGCAGCGTTGCGGGGGGCCGGACAGATACGCAGTATTTT.

The chain uses TRBV2 and TRBJ2-7; tentative D call: TRBD2 (6 bases). This CDR3 is built from 13 residues. The V end lost 3 bases, the J end lost 4 bases, and 10 bases lay between the germline ends. Germline V gene sequence: CDR1 SNHLY, CDR2 FYNNEI. DNA of the CDR3: TGTGCCAGCAGTGACGGAGCGGGTTACGAGCAGTACTTC. Translating it yields CASSDGAGYEQYF.

This clonotype was detected only once. The rearrangement uses TRBV20-1 and TRBJ2-5; TRBD1 matches at 10 bases. The CDR3 is 14 residues long. V shed 5 bases and J 5 bases; nucleotides not matched to a gene: 8. Germline V CDR1 and CDR2: DFQATT, SNEGSKA (reference sequence). CDR3 sequence: CSAPGQGMRETQYF. The CDR3, as DNA: TGCAGTGCTCCGGGACAGGGGATGAGGGAGACCCAGTACTTC.

J is TRBJ2-5 and V is TRBV28; D unresolved. This CDR3 region has 15 residues. Germline V gene data show CDR1 as MDHEN and CDR2 as SYDVKM. V was pared by 5 bases and J by 5 bases, with 18 bases between. The CDR3 DNA follows: TGTGCCAGCAGTCTACCGGGCACTCCCGGGGAGACCCAGTACTTC. It codes for CASSLPGTPGETQYF.

This clonotype has a single count. V usage is TRBV11-2 and J usage is TRBJ2-1; 8 positions match TRBD2. V trimming: 1 base; J trimming: 0 bases; junction bases outside the gene matches: 5. Germline V lookup: CDR1 SGHAT, CDR2 FQNNGV. The CDR3 spans 17 residues. Here the CDR3 DNA reads TGTGCCAGCAGCTTAGGGCCTAGCGGGCACTCCTACAATGAGCAGTTCTTC. It yields the protein CASSLGPSGHSYNEQFF. Variable domain in full (rest from reference TRBV11-2 and TRBJ2-1): EAGVAQSPRYKIIEKRQSVAFWCNPISGHATLYWYQQILGQGPKLLIQFQNNGVVDDSQLPKDRFSAERLKGVDSTLKIQPAKLEDSAVYLCASSLGPSGHSYNEQFFGPGTRLTVL.

The chain has TRBV20-1 and TRBJ2-4; D unresolved. The CDR3 is 14 residues long. Germline loops: CDR1 DFQATT, CDR2 SNEGSKA (reference sequence). V lost 6 bases and J lost 0, with 12 bases in between. The DNA for the CDR3 is TGCAGTGCCACATTCGGGTCAGCCAAAAACATTCAGTACTTC. Amino acids: CSATFGSAKNIQYF.

V is TRBV28 and J is TRBJ2-6, with TRBD2 identical over 11 bases. V lost 3 bases and J lost 2; bases outside the gene matches: 12. Germline V gene lookup returns CDR1 MDHEN and CDR2 SYDVKM. This CDR3 is built from 20 residues. The CDR3 protein is CASSFDKRTSGRPGANVLTF. In nucleotides, the CDR3 is TGTGCCAGCAGTTTCGATAAGCGAACTAGCGGGAGACCTGGGGCCAACGTCCTGACTTTC.

This clonotype was seen just once. This chain connects TRBV18 to TRBJ1-5; D might be TRBD1 (6 bases). V lost 6 bases and J lost 4, with 16 bases in between. CDR1 is KGHSH, CDR2 LQKENI, per germline. The CDR3 runs to 15 residues. CDR3: CASSIQAGENQPQHF. In DNA, the CDR3 is TGTGCCAGCTCCATCCAAGCAGGGGAGAATCAGCCCCAGCATTTT. Together with reference TRBV18 and TRBJ1-5, the CDR3 gives the full variable domain: NAGVMQNPRHLVRRRGQEARLRCSPMKGHSHVYWYRQLPEEGLKFMVYLQKENIIDESGMPKERFSAEFPKEGPSILRIQQVVRGDSAAYFCASSIQAGENQPQHFGDGTRLSIL.

This clonotype occurred once. The chain uses TRBV7-2 and TRBJ2-3; D unresolved. From germline, CDR1 is SGHTA and CDR2 FQGNSA. V gave up 0 bases and J gave up 1 base, with 8 bases separating them. The CDR3 length is 15 residues. CDR3: CASSLAVRGTDTQYF. The CDR3 DNA reads as TGTGCCAGCAGCTTAGCGGTTAGGGGCACAGATACGCAGTATTTT.

The V gene is TRBV12-3 or TRBV12-4, the J gene TRBJ2-3; possibly TRBD2 for D (7 bases). The CDR3 runs to 15 residues. The V end was cut by 6 bases, the J end by 5 bases, with 18 bases between. As DNA, the CDR3 is TGTGCCAGCAGACTTCGGGGGGCTCAGGGAGATACGCAGTATTTT. Residues: CASRLRGAQGDTQYF.

J is TRBJ2-7 and V is TRBV12-3 or TRBV12-4; D remains ambiguous. V lost 5 bases and J lost 6, with 8 bases in between. The CDR3 has 11 amino acids. CDR3 bases: TGTGCCAGCAGTGTGTTCTCCGAGCAGTACTTC. This codes for CASSVFSEQYF.

The V call is TRBV4-3, the J call TRBJ1-2; a weak D match, TRBD1 (6 bases). From germline, CDR1 is LGHNA and CDR2 YSLEER. V lost 0 bases to trimming and J lost 3 bases, with 14 bases between them. The CDR3 runs 16 residues. The CDR3 spells CASSQESAGAYYGYTF. CDR3 nucleotides: TGCGCCAGCAGCCAAGAATCGGCGGGGGCTTACTATGGCTACACCTTC.

This clonotype was picked up one time. V is TRBV6-1 and J is TRBJ2-5, with 10 bases fitting TRBD2. There are 14 residues in the CDR3. Trimming took 4 bases from V and 4 from J; bases not matched to a gene: 3. Germline V CDR1 and CDR2: MNHNS, SASEGT. The CDR3 DNA is TGTGCCAGCAGTGGCCCTAGCGGGGGAGAGACCCAGTACTTC. It is translated as CASSGPSGGETQYF.

The CDR3 is CASSHRTGDSETQYF. CDR3 bases: TGTGCCAGCAGCCATAGGACAGGGGATTCGGAGACCCAGTACTTC. This rearrangement joins TRBV3-1 to TRBJ2-5; 9 bases line up with TRBD1. CDR3 length: 15 amino acids. The junction had 7 bases not matched to a gene; V was cut back by 3 bases and J by 5 bases. Germline CDR1 and CDR2: LGHDT and YNNKEL (reference sequence).

V usage is TRBV3-1 and J usage is TRBJ1-4; possible D gene TRBD1, 5 bases. The germline V gene has CDR1 LGHDT and CDR2 YNNKEL (reference sequence). The V end was cut by 6 bases, the J end by 5 bases, with 19 bases between. The CDR3 is 16 residues long. The CDR3 DNA follows: TGTGCCAGCAGTCTCTCTTCCGGGACGCAGAATGAAAAACTGTTTTTT. Protein product: CASSLSSGTQNEKLFF.

The rearrangement links TRBV24-1 to TRBJ2-5, with a possible D match to TRBD2 (6 bases). Germline CDR1 and CDR2: KGHDR and SFDVKD. CDR3 length: 16 amino acids. V was clipped by 3 bases and J by 4 bases, with 17 bases between them. The CDR3 region is CATSDPSRGTGETQYF. CDR3 sequence (DNA): TGTGCCACCAGTGATCCCAGTCGCGGGACGGGAGAGACCCAGTACTTC.

The rearrangement links TRBV7-2 to TRBJ2-1; TRBD2 aligns across 9 bases. Looked up from germline, CDR1 is SGHTA and CDR2 is FQGNSA. The CDR3 covers 14 residues. J lost 6 bases, V lost 5 bases, and 5 bases had no gene match. In nucleotides, the CDR3 is TGTGCCAGCAGCCAGGGACTAGCTTTCAATGAGCAGTTCTTC. This encodes CASSQGLAFNEQFF.

A single count supports this clonotype. The chain employs TRBV29-1 and TRBJ2-7; no reliable D call. With 0 bases removed from V and 0 bases from J, the gap between germline ends came to 12 bases. Per germline, CDR1 SQVTM and CDR2 ANQGSEA. The CDR3 contains 15 residues. In DNA, the CDR3 is TGCAGCGTTGAAGATTCCGTTTTGGGCTCCTACGAGCAGTACTTC. Residues: CSVEDSVLGSYEQYF.

The chain is built from TRBV28 and TRBJ2-5; 10 nucleotides line up with TRBD1. CDR3 length: 15 residues. After removal of 9 bases from V and 5 bases from J, the junction contained 12 bases not matched to a gene. Germline CDR1 reads MDHEN; CDR2 reads SYDVKM. The CDR3 is CARTFGDRGRETQYF. For the CDR3, the DNA is TGTGCCAGGACCTTCGGGGACAGGGGAAGGGAGACCCAGTACTTC.

The J gene is TRBJ2-3, the V gene TRBV29-1, with 8 bases matching TRBD2. J lost 5 bases, V lost 7 bases, and 11 bases had no gene match. CDR1 SQVTM and CDR2 ANQGSEA come from the germline V gene. The CDR3 loop spans 14 amino acids. This CDR3 is CSAIQAGVLDTQYF. CDR3 sequence (DNA): TGCAGCGCAATACAAGCGGGAGTATTAGATACGCAGTATTTT.

Only one count was recorded for this clonotype. The chain has TRBV3-1 and TRBJ2-2; 10 bases align to TRBD1. This CDR3 is 15 amino acids long. V lost 6 bases to trimming and J lost 5 bases; unmatched junction nucleotides: 6. Germline-derived CDR1 and CDR2 are LGHDT and YNNKEL (reference sequence). This CDR3 is CASRSDRGRTGELFF. CDR3 bases: TGTGCCAGCAGATCAGACAGGGGGCGGACCGGGGAGCTGTTTTTT.